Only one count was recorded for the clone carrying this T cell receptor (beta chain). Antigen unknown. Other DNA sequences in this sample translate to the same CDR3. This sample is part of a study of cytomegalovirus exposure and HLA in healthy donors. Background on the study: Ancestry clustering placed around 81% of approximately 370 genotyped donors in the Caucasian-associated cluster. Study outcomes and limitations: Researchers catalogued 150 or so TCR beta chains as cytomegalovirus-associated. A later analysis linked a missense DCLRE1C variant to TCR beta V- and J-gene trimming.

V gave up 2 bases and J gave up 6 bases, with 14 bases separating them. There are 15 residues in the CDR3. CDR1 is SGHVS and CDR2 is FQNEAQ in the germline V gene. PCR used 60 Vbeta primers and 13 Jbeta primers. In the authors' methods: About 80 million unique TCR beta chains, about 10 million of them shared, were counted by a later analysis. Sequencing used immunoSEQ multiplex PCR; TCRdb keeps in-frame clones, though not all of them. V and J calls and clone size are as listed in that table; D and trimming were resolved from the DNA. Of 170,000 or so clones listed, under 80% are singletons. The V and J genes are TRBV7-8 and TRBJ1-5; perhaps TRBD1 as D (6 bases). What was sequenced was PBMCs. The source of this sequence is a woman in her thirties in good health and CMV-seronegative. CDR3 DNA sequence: TGTGCCAGCAGCTTATGGGCAGGGGAAGGTCAGCCCCAGCATTTT. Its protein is CASSLWAGEGQPQHF.